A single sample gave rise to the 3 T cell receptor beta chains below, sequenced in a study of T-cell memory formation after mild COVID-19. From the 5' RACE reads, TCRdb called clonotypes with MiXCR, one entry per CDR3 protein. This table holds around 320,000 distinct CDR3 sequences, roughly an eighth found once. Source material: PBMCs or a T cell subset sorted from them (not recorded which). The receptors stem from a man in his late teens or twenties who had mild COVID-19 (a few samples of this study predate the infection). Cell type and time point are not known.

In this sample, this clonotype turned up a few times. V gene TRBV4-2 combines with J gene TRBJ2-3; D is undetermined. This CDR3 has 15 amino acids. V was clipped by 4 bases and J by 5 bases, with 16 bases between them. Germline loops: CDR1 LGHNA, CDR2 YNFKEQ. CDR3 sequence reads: CASSPSGPLEDTQYF. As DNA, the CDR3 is TGTGCCAGCAGCCCTTCCGGGCCCTTGGAAGATACGCAGTATTTT.

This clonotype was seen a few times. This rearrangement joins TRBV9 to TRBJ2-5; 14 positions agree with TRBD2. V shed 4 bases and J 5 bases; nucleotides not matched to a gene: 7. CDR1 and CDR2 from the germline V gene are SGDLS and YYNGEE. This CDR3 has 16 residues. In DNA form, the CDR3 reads TGTGCCAGCAGCCCCCGACTAGCGGGGGGGTTGGAGACCCAGTACTTC. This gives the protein CASSPRLAGGLETQYF.

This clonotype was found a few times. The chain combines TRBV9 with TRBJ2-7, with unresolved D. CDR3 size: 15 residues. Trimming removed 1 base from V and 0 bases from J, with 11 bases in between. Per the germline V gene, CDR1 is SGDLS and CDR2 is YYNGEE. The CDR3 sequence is CASSVNPANSYEQYF. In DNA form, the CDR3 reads TGTGCCAGCAGCGTAAACCCAGCAAACTCCTACGAGCAGTACTTC.